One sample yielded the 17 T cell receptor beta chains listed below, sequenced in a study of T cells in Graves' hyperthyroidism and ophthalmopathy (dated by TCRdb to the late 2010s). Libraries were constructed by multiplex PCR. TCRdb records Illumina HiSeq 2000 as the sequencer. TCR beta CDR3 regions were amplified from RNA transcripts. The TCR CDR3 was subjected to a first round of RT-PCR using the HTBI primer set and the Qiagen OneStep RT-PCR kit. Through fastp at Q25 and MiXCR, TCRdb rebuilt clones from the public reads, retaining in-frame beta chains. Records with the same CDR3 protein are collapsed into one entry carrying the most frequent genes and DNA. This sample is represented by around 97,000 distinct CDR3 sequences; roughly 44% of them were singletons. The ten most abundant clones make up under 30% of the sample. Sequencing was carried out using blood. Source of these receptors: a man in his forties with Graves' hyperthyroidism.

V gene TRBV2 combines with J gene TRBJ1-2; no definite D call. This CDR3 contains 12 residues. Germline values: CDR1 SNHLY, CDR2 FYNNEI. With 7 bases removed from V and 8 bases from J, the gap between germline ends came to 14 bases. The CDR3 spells CASNRVVGGYTF. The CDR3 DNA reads TGTGCCAGCAATAGGGTTGTGGGGGGCTACACCTTC.

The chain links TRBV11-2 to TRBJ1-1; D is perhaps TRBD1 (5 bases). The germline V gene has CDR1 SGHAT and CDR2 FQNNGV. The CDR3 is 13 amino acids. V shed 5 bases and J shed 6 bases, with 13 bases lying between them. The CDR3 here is CASSKMGVAEAFF. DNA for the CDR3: TGTGCCAGCAGCAAGATGGGGGTTGCTGAAGCTTTCTTT.

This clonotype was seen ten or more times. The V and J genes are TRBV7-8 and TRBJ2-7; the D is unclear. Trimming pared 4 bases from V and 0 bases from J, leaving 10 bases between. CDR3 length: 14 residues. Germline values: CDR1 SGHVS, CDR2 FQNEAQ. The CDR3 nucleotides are TGTGCCAGCAGCTCCCCCGGGCCCTCCTACGAGCAGTACTTC. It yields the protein CASSSPGPSYEQYF.

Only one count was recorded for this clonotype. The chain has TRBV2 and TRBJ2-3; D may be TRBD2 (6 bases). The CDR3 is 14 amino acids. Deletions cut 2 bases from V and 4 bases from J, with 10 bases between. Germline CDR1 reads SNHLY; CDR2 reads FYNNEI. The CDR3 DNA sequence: TGTGCCAGCAGTGAATGGGGGGTCTCAGATACGCAGTATTTT. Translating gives CASSEWGVSDTQYF.

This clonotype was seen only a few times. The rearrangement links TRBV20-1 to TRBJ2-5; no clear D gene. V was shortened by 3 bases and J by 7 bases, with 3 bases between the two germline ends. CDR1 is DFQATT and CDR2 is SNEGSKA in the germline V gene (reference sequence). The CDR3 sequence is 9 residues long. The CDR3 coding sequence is TGCAGTGCTAGGGGGACCCAGTACTTC. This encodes CSARGTQYF.

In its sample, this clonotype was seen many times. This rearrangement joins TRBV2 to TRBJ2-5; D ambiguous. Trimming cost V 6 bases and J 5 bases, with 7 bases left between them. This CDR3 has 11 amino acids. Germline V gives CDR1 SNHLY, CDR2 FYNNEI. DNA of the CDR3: TGTGCCAGCAGCGCCTGGGAGACCCAGTACTTC. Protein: CASSAWETQYF.

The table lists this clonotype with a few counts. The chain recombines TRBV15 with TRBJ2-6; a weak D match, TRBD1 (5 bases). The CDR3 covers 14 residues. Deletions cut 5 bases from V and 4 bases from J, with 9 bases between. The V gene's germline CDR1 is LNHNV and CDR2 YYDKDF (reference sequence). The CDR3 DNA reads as TGTGCCACCAGCGATTGGACAGGGGCCAACGTCCTGACTTTC. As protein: CATSDWTGANVLTF.

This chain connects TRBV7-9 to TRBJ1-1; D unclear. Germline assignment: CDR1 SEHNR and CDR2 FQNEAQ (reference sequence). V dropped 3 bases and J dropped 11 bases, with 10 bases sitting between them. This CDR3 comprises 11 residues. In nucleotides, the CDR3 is TGTGCCAGCAGCTTCGACCCGCTCGCTTTCTTT. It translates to CASSFDPLAFF.

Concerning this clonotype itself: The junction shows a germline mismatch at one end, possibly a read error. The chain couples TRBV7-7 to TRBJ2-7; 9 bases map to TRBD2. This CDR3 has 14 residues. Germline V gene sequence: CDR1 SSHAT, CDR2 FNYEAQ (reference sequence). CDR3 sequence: CASSLARGGIEQYF. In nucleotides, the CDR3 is TGTGCTAGCAGCTTAGCGCGGGGGGGCATCGAGCAGTACTTC.

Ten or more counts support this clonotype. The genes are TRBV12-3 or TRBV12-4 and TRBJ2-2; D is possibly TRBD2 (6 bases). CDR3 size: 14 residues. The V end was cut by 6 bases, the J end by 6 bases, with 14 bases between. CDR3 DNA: TGTGCCAGCAGGAGGACGGCGGGGTCCGGGGAGCTGTTTTTT. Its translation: CASRRTAGSGELFF.

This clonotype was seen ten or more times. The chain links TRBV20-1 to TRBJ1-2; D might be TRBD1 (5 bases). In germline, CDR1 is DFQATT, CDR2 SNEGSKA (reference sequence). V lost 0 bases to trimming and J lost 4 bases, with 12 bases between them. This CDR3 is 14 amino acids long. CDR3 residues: CSAREGGVGYGYTF. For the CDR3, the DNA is TGCAGTGCTAGAGAAGGAGGGGTAGGCTATGGCTACACCTTC.

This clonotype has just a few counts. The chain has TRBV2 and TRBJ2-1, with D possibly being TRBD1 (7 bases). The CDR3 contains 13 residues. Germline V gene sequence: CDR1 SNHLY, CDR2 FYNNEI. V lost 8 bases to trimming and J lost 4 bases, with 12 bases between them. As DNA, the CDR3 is TGTGCCAGCGCGGGACAGTCTTACAATGAGCAGTTCTTC. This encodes CASAGQSYNEQFF.

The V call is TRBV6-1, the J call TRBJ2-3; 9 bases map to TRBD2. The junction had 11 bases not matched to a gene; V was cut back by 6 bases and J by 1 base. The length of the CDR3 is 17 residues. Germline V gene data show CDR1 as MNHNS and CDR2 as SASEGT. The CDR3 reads CASRAASGVLGTDTQYF. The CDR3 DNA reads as TGTGCCAGCAGAGCAGCTAGCGGGGTTTTGGGCACAGATACGCAGTATTTT.

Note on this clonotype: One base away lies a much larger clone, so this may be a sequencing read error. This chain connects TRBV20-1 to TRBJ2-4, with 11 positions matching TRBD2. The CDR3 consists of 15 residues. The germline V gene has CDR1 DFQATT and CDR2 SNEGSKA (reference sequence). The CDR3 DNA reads TGCGGTGCTAGAGAACTAGCGGGGGACCTGAACATTCAGTACTTC. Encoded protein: CGARELAGDLNIQYF.

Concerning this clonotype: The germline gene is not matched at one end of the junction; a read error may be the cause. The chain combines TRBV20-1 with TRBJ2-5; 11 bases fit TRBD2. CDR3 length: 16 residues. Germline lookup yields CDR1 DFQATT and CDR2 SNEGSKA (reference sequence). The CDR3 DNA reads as TGCAGTGCTAGGGGGGTTAGCGGGGGGGCCGAGGAGACCCAGTACTTT. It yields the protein CSARGVSGGAEETQYF.

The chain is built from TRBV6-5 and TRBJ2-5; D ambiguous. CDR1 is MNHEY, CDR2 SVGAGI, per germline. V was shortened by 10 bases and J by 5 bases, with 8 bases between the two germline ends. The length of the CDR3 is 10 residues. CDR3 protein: CATLRETQYF. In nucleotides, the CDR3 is TGTGCCACCCTCCGGGAGACCCAGTACTTC.

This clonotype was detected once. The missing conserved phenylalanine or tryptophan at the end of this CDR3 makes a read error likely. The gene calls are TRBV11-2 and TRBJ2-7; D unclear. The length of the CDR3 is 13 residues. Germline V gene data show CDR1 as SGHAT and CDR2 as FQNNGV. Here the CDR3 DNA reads TGTGCCAGCAGCTTAGATCCCAACTACAAGCAGTACATC. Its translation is CASSLDPNYKQYI.